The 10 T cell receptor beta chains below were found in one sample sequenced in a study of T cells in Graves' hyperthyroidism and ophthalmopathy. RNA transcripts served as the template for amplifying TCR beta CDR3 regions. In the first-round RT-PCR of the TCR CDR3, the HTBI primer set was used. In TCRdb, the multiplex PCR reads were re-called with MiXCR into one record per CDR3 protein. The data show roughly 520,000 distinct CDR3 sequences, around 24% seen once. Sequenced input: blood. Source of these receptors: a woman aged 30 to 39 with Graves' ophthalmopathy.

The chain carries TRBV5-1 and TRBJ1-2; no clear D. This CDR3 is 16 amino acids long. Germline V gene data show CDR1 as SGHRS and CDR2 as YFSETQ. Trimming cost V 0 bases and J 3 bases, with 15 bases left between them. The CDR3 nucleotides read TGCGCCAGCAGCTTGGCCATGGCAGGTGATCACTATGGCTACACCTTC. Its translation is CASSLAMAGDHYGYTF. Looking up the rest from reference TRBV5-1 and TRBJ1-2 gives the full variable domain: KAGVTQTPRYLIKTRGQQVTLSCSPISGHRSVSWYQQTPGQGLQFLFEYFSETQRNKGNFPGRFSGRQFSNSRSEMNVSTLELGDSALYLCASSLAMAGDHYGYTFGSGTRLTVV.

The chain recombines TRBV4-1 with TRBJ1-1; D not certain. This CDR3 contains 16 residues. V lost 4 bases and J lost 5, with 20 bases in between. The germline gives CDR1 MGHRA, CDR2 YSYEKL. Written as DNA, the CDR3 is TGCGCCAGCAGCCTTTACCACGGCATTTCAAAGACTGAAGCTTTCTTT. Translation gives CASSLYHGISKTEAFF.

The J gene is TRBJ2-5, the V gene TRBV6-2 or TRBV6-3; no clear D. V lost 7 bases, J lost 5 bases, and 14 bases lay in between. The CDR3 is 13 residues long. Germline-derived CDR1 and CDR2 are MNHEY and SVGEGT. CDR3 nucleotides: TGTGCCAGCAAGGCCCCCCTCCGCGAGACCCAGTACTTC. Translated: CASKAPLRETQYF.

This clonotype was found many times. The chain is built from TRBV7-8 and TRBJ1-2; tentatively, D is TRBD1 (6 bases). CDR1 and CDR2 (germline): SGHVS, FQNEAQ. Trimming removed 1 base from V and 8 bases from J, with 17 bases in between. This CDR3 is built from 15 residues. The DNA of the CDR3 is TGTGCCAGCAGCTTAGTTCGGGTTAGGGGGGACGGCTACACCTTC. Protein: CASSLVRVRGDGYTF.

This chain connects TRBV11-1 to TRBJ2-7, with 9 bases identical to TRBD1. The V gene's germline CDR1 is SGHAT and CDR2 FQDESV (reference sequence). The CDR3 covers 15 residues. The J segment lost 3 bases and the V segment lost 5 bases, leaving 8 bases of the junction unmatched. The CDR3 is CASSTRGQGGYEQYF. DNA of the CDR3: TGTGCCAGCAGCACCCGGGGACAGGGAGGCTACGAGCAGTACTTC. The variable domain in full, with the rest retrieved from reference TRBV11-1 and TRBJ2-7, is EAEVAQSPRYKITEKSQAVAFWCDPISGHATLYWYRQILGQGPELLVQFQDESVVDDSQLPKDRFSAERLKGVDSTLKIQPAELGDSAMYLCASSTRGQGGYEQYFGPGTRLTVT.

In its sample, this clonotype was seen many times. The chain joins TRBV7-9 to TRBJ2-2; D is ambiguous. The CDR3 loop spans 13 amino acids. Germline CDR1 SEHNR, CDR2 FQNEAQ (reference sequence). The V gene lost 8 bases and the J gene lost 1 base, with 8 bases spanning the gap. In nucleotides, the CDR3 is TGTGCCAGCGCGGACCAGAACACCGGGGAGCTGTTTTTT. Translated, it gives CASADQNTGELFF.

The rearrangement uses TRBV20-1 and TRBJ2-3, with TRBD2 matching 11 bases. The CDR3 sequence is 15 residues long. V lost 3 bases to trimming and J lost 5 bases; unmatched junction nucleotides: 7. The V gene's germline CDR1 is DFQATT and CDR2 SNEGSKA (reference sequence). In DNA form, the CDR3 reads TGCAGTGCTAGTCCTAGCGGGGGGCTTGTAGATACGCAGTATTTT. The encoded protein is CSASPSGGLVDTQYF.

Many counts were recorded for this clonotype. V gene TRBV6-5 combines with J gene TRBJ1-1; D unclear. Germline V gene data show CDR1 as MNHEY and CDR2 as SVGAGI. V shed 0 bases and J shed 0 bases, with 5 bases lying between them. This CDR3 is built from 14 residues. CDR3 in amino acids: CASSYSGLNTEAFF. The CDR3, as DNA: TGTGCCAGCAGTTACTCGGGTTTGAACACTGAAGCTTTCTTT.

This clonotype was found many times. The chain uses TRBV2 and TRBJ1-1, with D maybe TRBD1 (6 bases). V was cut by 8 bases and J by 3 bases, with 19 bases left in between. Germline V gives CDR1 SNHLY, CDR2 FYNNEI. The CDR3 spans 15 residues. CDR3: CASLLRGAGDTEAFF. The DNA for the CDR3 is TGTGCCAGCCTTCTTAGAGGGGCAGGGGACACTGAAGCTTTCTTT.

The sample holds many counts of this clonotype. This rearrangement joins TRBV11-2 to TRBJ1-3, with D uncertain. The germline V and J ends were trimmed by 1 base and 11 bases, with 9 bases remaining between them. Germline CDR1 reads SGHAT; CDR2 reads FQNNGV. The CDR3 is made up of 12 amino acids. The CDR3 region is CASSLGGVAIYF. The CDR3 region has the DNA TGTGCCAGCAGCTTAGGCGGGGTAGCCATATATTTT.